This T cell receptor beta chain was sequenced during a study of blood T cell repertoires in COVID-19. Whole-study context: Researchers got acute and convalescent COVID-19 samples from the United States, Italy and Spain. PBMCs, B-cell-depleted T cells, or T cells were the source of the cDNA or gDNA that made up the material.

V was shortened by 0 bases and J by 1 base, with 9 bases between the two germline ends. The germline CDR1 and CDR2 sequences are SGHRS and YFSETQ. This CDR3 has 15 amino acids. How the authors handled the data: Amplified reference gene primers provided the basis for estimating nucleated cell counts. The table came from immunoSEQ multiplex PCR; TCRdb's copy has only in-frame clones and leaves some out. V, J and clone size derive from that table, while D and trimming were established from the DNA sequence. Among more than 85,000 clones, around four fifths were seen once, and the ten largest hold 4.5%. Sample: peripheral blood. V is TRBV5-1 and J is TRBJ2-3; weak D call: TRBD1 (6 bases). This receptor was obtained from a human donor in a cohort sampled during active COVID-19. Here the CDR3 reads CASSLAAGGTDTQYF. The CDR3 coding sequence is TGCGCCAGCAGCTTGGCCGCAGGGGGCACAGATACGCAGTATTTT.